The present TCR beta chain was sequenced within a study of shared clonotypes between healthy human individuals. Study context: The donor pool was made up of a couple of women and three men aged 18 to 49.

Study results and caveats: Unshared clonotypes carried lower generation probabilities than those common to all four donors.

The germline CDR1 and CDR2 sequences are KGHSH and LQKENI. Trimming stripped 3 bases from V and 4 bases from J, with 9 bases between. CDR3 length: 14 amino acids. As to this clone: What it recognizes is unknown.

TCRdb keeps only in-frame clones here, not all; method: immunoSEQ multiplex PCR. Of 1,100,000 or so clones listed, roughly 74% are singletons. The chain combines TRBV18 with TRBJ1-4; D call uncertain. The sequencing input was memory CD4+ T cells from PBMCs. Subset denoted: CD45RA-negative fraction. The source of this sequence is a man between 18 and 35 years old in good health. Some clones in this sample may be carry-over from other donors' samples. The CDR3: CASSPIGDNEKLFF. The CDR3 region has the DNA TGTGCCAGCTCACCTATCGGGGATAATGAAAAACTGTTTTTT.